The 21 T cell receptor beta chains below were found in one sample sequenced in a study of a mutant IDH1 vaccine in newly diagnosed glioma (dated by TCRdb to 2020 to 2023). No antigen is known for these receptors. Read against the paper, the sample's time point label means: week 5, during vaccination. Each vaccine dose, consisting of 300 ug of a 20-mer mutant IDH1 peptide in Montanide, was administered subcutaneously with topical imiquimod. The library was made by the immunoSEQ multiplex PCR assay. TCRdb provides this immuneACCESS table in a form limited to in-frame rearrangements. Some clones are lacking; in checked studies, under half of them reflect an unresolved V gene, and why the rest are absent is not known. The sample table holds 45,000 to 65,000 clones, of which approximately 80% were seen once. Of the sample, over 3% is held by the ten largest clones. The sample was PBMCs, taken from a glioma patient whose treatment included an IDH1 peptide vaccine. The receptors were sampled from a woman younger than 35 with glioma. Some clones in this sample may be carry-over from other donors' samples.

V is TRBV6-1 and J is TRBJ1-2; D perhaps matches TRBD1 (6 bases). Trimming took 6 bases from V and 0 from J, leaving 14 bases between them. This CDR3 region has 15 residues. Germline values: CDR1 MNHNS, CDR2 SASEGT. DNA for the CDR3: TGTGCCAGCAGAGAGACAGGACGATCTAACTATGGCTACACCTTC. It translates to CASRETGRSNYGYTF.

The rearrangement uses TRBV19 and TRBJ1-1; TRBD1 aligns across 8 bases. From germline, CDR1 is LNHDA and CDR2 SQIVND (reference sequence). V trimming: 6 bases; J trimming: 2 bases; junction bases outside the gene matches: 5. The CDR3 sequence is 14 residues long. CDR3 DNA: TGTGCCAGTAGCCGGGACAGGTTAAACACTGAAGCTTTCTTT. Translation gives CASSRDRLNTEAFF.

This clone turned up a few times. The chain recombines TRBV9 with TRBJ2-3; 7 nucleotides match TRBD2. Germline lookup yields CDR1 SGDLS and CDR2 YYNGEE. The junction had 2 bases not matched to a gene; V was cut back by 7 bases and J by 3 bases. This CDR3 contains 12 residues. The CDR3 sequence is CASGGGTDTQYF. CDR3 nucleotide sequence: TGTGCCAGCGGGGGGGGAACAGATACGCAGTATTTT.

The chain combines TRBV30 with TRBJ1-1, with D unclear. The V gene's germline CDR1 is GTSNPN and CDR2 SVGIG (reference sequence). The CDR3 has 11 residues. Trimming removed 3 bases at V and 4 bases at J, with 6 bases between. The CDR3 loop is CAWRIVTEAFF. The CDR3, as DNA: TGTGCCTGGAGGATAGTCACTGAAGCTTTCTTT.

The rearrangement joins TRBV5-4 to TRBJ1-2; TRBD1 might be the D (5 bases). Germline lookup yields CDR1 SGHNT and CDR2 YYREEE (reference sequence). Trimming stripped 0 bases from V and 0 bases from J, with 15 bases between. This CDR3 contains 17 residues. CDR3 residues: CASSLGSLGAANYGYTF. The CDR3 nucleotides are TGTGCCAGCAGCTTGGGGAGTCTAGGGGCCGCTAACTATGGCTACACCTTC. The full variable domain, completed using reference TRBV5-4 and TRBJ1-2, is ETGVTQSPTHLIKTRGQQVTLRCSSQSGHNTVSWYQQALGQGPQFIFQYYREEENGRGNFPPRFSGLQFPNYSSELNVNALELDDSALYLCASSLGSLGAANYGYTFGSGTRLTVV.

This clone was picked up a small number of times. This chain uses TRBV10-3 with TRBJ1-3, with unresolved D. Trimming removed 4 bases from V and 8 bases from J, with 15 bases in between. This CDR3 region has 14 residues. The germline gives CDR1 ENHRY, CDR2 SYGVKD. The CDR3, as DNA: TGTGCCATCAGTGTCGGGGTGATGGAGGACACCATATATTTT. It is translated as CAISVGVMEDTIYF.

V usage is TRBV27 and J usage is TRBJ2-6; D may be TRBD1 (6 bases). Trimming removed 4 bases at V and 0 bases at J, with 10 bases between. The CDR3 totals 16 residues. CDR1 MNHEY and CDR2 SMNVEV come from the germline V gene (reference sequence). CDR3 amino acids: CASSSTGPSGANVLTF. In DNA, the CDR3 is TGTGCCAGCAGTTCGACAGGACCCTCTGGGGCCAACGTCCTGACTTTC.

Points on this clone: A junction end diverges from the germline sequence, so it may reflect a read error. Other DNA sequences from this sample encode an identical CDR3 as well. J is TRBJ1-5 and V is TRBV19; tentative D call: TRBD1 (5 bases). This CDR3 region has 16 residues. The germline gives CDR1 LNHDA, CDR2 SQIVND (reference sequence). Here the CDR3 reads CASSNQGTGMHQPQHF. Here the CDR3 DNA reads TGTGCTAGTAGTAACCAAGGGACGGGAATGCATCAGCCCCAGCATTTT.

The CDR3 sequence: CASGFGLGDQPQHF. Here the CDR3 DNA reads TGTGCTAGTGGTTTTGGATTGGGCGATCAGCCCCAGCATTTT. The rearrangement joins TRBV12-5 to TRBJ1-5; no clear D. The CDR3 sequence is 14 residues long. Germline CDR1 is LGHNT and CDR2 is FRNRAP. V was clipped by 3 bases and J by 5 bases, with 11 bases between them.

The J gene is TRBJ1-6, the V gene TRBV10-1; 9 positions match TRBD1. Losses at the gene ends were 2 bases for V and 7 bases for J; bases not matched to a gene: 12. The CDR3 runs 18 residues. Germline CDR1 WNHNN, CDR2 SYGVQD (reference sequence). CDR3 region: CASSEQDRGIYANSPLHF. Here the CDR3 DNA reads TGCGCCAGCAGTGAGCAGGACAGGGGAATATATGCCAATTCACCCCTCCACTTT.

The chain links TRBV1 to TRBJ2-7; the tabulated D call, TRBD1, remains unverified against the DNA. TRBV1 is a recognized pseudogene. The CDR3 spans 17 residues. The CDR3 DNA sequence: TGCACCAGCAGCCAAGATTTGGACAGGGGGGTGATCTACGAGCAGTACTTC. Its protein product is CTSSQDLDRGVIYEQYF.

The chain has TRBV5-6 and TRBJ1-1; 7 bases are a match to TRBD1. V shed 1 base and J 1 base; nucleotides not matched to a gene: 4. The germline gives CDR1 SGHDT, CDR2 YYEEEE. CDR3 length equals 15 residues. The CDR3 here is CASSLRGGANTEAFF. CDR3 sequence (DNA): TGTGCCAGCAGCTTGAGAGGGGGCGCGAACACTGAAGCTTTCTTT.

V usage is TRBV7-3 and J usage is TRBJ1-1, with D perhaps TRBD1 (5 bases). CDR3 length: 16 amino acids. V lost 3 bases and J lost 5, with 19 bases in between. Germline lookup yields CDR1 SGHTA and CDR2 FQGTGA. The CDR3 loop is CASSFDTQVGKTEAFF. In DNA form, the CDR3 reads TGTGCCAGCAGCTTCGATACACAGGTCGGTAAAACTGAAGCTTTCTTT.

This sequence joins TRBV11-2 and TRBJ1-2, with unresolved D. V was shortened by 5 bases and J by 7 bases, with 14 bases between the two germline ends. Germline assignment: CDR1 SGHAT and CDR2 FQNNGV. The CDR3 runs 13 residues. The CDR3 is CASSLDVRFGYTF. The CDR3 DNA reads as TGTGCCAGCAGCCTCGACGTGAGGTTTGGCTACACCTTC. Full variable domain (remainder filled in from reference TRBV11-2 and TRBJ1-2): EAGVAQSPRYKIIEKRQSVAFWCNPISGHATLYWYQQILGQGPKLLIQFQNNGVVDDSQLPKDRFSAERLKGVDSTLKIQPAKLEDSAVYLCASSLDVRFGYTFGSGTRLTVV.

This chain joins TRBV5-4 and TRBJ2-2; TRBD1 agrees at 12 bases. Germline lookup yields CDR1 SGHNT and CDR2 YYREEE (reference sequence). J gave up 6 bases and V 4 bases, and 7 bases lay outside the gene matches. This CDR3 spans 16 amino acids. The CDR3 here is CASSLPGQGAPGELFF. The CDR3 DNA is TGTGCCAGCAGCCTGCCGGGACAGGGGGCCCCCGGGGAGCTGTTTTTT.

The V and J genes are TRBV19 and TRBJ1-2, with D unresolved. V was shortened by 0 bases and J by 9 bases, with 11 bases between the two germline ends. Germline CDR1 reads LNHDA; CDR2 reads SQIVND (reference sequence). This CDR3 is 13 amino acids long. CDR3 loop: CASSIDLRGSYTF. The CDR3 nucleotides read TGTGCCAGTAGTATAGATCTTCGAGGGAGCTACACCTTC.

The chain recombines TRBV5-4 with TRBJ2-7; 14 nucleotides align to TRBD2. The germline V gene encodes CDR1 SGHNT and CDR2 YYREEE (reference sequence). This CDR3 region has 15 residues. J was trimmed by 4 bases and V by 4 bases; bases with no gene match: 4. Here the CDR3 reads CASSRTSGRFYEQYF. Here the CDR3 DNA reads TGTGCCAGCAGCCGGACTAGCGGGAGGTTTTACGAGCAGTACTTC.

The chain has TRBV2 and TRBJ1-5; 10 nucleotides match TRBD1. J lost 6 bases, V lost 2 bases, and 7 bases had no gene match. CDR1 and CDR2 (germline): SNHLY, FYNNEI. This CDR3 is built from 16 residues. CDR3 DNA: TGTGCCAGCAGTGAACTAGGGACAGGGGTGGCTCAGCCCCAGCATTTT. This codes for CASSELGTGVAQPQHF.

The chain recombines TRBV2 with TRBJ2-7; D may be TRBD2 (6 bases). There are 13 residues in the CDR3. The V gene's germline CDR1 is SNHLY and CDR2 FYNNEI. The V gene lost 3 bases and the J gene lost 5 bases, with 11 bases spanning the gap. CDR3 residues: CASSERGFNEQYF. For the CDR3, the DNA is TGTGCCAGCAGTGAGCGGGGCTTCAACGAGCAGTACTTC.

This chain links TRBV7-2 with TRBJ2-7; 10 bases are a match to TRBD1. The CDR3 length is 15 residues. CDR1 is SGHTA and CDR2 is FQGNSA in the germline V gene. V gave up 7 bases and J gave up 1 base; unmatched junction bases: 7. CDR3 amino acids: CASTDRGQSSYEQYF. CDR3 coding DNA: TGTGCCAGCACCGACAGGGGGCAGTCTTCCTACGAGCAGTACTTC.

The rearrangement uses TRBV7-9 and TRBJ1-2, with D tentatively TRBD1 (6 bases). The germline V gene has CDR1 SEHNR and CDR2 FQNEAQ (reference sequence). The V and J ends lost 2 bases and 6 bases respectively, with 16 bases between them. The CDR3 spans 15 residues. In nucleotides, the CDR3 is TGTGCCAGCAGCTTAAGTCAGGGGATCCTGGATGGCTACACCTTC. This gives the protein CASSLSQGILDGYTF.